This T cell receptor beta chain was identified in a study of early T cells in non-severe SARS-CoV-2 infection. Turning to the study itself: Unsorted whole blood bulk RNA was sequenced, with unpaired chains.

This clonotype was seen ten or more times. The antigen is unknown. General study findings and limits: Comparison of clonotypes with VDJdb favored anti-spike CD8 responses while missing private and CD4 specificities.

Attached unique molecular identifiers marked individual cDNA molecules. TCRdb processed the 5' RACE reads anew with MiXCR; each CDR3 protein has one entry. Among 85,000 to 100,000 distinct CDR3 sequences listed, 11% were seen once. V lost 3 bases and J lost 5; bases outside the gene matches: 3. Germline CDR1 and CDR2: DFQATT and SNEGSKA (reference sequence). This CDR3 is 14 amino acids long. The receptor comes from an adult who was a healthcare worker with PCR-confirmed SARS-CoV-2 infection or an uninfected control (not recorded which). Sequenced: whole blood. The chain links TRBV20-1 to TRBJ2-5; 13 nucleotides agree with TRBD2. The CDR3 spells CSARGTSGVETQYF. The CDR3 bases are TGCAGTGCTAGGGGGACTAGCGGGGTTGAGACCCAGTACTTC.